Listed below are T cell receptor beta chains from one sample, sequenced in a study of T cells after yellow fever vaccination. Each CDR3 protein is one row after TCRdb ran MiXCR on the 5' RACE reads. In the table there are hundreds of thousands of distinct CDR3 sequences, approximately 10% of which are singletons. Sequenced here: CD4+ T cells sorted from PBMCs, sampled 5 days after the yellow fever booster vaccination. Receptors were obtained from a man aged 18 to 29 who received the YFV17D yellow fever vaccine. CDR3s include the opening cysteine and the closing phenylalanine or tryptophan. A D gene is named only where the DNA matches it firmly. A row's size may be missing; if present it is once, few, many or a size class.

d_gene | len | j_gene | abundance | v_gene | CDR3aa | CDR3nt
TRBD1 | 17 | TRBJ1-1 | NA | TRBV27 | CASRNNRGLLGTTEAFF | TGTGCCAGCAGGAACAACAGGGGGCTCCTTGGGACGACTGAAGCTTTCTTT
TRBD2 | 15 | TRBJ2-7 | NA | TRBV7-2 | CASSYKVAGGYEQYF | TGTGCCAGCAGCTATAAGGTAGCGGGGGGGTACGAGCAGTACTTC
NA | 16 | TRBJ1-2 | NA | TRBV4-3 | CASSQGGRTENYGYTF | TGCGCCAGCAGCCAAGGTGGAAGAACAGAAAACTATGGCTACACCTTC
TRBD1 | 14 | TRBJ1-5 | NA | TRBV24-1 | CATSDGDRGQPQHF | TGTGCCACCAGTGATGGGGACAGGGGCCAGCCCCAGCATTTT
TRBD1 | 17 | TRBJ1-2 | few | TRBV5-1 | CASSLVGPGQRNYGYTF | TGCGCCAGCAGCTTGGTTGGTCCGGGACAGAGAAACTATGGCTACACCTTC
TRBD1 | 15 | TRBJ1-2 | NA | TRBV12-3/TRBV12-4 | CASTPTGLTNYGYTF | TGTGCCAGCACCCCGACAGGGCTTACTAACTATGGCTACACCTTC
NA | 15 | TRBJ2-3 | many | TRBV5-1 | CASSSRTGDTDTQYF | TGCGCCAGCAGCTCCAGGACGGGGGACACAGATACGCAGTATTTT
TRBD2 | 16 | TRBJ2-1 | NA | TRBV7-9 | CASSLGSGGAFNEQFF | TGTGCCAGCAGCTTAGGTAGCGGGGGAGCATTCAATGAGCAGTTCTTC
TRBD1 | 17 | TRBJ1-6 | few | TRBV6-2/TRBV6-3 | CASSYLLGQGTFGPLHF | TGTGCCAGCAGTTACCTCCTTGGACAGGGGACATTCGGACCCCTCCACTTT
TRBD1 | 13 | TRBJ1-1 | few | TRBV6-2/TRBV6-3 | CATLGQGMTEAFF | TGTGCCACCCTTGGACAGGGTATGACTGAAGCTTTCTTT
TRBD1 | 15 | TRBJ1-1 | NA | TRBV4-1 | CASSPGDRGNTEAFF | TGCGCCAGCAGCCCCGGTGACAGGGGGAACACTGAAGCTTTCTTT
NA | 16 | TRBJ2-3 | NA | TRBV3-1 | CASSQGGGRMMDTQYF | TGTGCCAGCAGCCAAGGGGGGGGCAGGATGATGGATACGCAGTATTTT
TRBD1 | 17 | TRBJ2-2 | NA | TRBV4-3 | CASSQEGQGGDTGELFF | TGCGCCAGCAGCCAAGAGGGACAGGGAGGTGATACCGGGGAGCTGTTTTTT
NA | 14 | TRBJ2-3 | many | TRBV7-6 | CASSSRSSTDTQYF | TGTGCCAGCAGCTCGCGATCCAGCACAGATACGCAGTATTTT
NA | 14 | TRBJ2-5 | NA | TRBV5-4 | CASSPPSGGGTQYF | TGTGCCAGCAGCCCCCCTTCGGGCGGAGGGACCCAGTACTTC
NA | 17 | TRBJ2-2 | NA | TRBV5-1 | CASSFGWELNPHRELFF | TGCGCCAGCAGCTTCGGGTGGGAATTAAATCCTCACCGGGAGCTGTTTTTT
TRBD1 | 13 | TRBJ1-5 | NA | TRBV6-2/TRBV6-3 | CASSGQGTQPQHF | TGTGCCAGCAGTGGACAGGGAACTCAGCCCCAGCATTTT
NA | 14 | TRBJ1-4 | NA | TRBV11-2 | CASSLAPTSGKLFF | TGTGCCAGCAGCTTAGCCCCGACCAGCGGAAAACTGTTTTTT
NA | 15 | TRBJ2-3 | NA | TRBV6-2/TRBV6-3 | CASSSLQRSTDTQYF | TGTGCCAGCAGTTCCCTCCAGAGATCCACAGATACGCAGTATTTT